This TCR beta chain was identified in a study of post-analysis software for immune sequencing data (dated by TCRdb to 2014 to 2015). The study in broad terms: The recorded disease courses included relapsing-remitting, secondary progressive and progressive-relapsing multiple sclerosis, and some patients had no subtype annotation. The patient repertoires were compared against fewer than twelve previously published healthy control repertoires obtained from donors aged 6 to 25 years. A subset of samples was prepared in parallel using single-end sample barcoding, then pooled and co-amplified after Illumina adapter ligation. The study at large found these results: Normalized Chao1 diversity was significantly lower in multiple sclerosis patients than controls, suggesting substantial peripheral T-cell clonal expansion. Significantly higher frequencies in patients than in controls were found for about five TRBV segments, including TRBV5-6, TRBV5-1 and TRBV20-1. The multiple sclerosis patient group was slightly younger than the control group. Strong co-clustering of samples prepared in the same batch was shown by direct clustering with F measure, prompting a batch-effect correction.

TCR beta repertoires were profiled from peripheral blood of some 13 young patients with multiple sclerosis to demonstrate the VDJtools post-analysis software. Multiple sclerosis patients were children and adolescents aged roughly 6 to 16 years. Receptor libraries were prepared by PCR. The instrument was an Illumina HiSeq 2500. To reduce PCR and sequencing biases, unique molecular identifiers were built into the TCR beta cDNA libraries. Every 1 to 10 million input T cells yielded some 500,000 cDNA molecules, meaning each molecule approximated one T cell. The patient libraries were prepared and sequenced using the same protocol as the earlier healthy control dataset. Samples belonging to the same batch were prepared together, multiplexed and sequenced on a shared HiSeq lane. The authors' pipeline ran thus. MIGEC was used to process the raw barcoded reads, and molecular identifier groups with only a single read were discarded before consensus assembly and CDR3 extraction. Clonotype tables were post-analysed with VDJtools, normalizing diversity by down-sampling all datasets to the smallest sample size. In repertoire overlap clustering, CDR3 amino acid sequences, but not nucleotide sequences, were matched to correct batch-related cross-sample contamination. TCRdb reprocessed the public reads (quality trimming at Q25 with fastp, clone calling with MiXCR) and kept in-frame beta chains. Each CDR3 protein appears once, grouped with its most common genes and DNA. The V and J calls reflect TCRdb's pipeline rather than the authors' work. In all, the sample holds around 440,000 distinct CDR3 sequences, and around 40% of those were seen once. The top ten hold about an eighth of the sample.

This clonotype has only a few counts. This clone's antigen is unknown. Base-call qualities are not available, and no considerably larger clone is one nucleotide away. According to the germline V gene, CDR1 reads SQVTM and CDR2 reads ANQGSEA. The CDR3 has 10 amino acids, counting the end cysteine and phenylalanine. Kept here is only the CDR3 DNA, which spans 30 bases and is read in frame from base 1. Sequencing was done on a sample of blood. This sequence originates from a girl between 5 and 17 years old with multiple sclerosis. The chain is encoded by TRBV29-1 joined to TRBJ2-5; possibly the D gene is TRBD1, per 5 matching bases. The DNA matches TRBJ2-7 better at its end, which makes the J call doubtful. The CDR3 amino acid sequence is: CSVDQGEQYF. The sequenced DNA: TGCAGCGTTGATCAGGGCGAGCAGTACTTC.